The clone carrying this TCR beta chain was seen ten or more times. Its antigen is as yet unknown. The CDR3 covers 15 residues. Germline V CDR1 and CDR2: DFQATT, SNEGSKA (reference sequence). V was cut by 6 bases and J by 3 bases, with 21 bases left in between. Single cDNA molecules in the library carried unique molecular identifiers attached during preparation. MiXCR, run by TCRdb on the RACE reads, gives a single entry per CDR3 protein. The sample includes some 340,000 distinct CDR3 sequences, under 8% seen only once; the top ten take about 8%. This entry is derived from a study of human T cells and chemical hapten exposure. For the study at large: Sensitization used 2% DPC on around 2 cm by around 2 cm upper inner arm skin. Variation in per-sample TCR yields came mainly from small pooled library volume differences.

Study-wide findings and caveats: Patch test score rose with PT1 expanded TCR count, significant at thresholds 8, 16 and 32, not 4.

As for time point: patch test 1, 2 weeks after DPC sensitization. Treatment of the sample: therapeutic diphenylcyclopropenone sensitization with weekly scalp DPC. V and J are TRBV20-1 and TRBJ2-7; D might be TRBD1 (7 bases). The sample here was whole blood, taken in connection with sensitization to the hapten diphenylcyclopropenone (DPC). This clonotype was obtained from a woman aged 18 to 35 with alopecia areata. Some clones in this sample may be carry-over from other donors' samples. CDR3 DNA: TGCAGTGCCGGGGGACCTACAGGGGCGATCTACGAGCAGTACTTC. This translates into CSAGGPTGAIYEQYF.